Listed below are T cell receptor beta chains from one sample, sequenced in a study of glioma-infiltrating T cells. Using its own MiXCR run on the multiplex PCR reads, TCRdb lists one record per CDR3 protein. Of around 180,000 distinct CDR3 sequences in the sample, more than 35% are singletons; the top ten hold 5.2%. The specimen sequenced was glioma tissue, nonneoplastic brain tissue, or PBMCs (not recorded which). The receptors come from a human donor with low-grade glioma or glioblastoma, undergoing nonglioma brain surgery, or in good health (not recorded which). The CDR3 runs from the conserved cysteine through the conserved F or W. Each record gives: CDR3 protein, V gene, CDR3 length, J gene.

CASSRTGDEQFF	TRBV3-1	12	TRBJ2-1
CASSLAGTDTQYF	TRBV5-4	13	TRBJ2-3
CASSRPTGGSYNEQFF	TRBV27	16	TRBJ2-1
CASSQVEQGRQYF	TRBV14	13	TRBJ2-7
CASSQETGRNIQYF	TRBV4-2	14	TRBJ2-4
CASLAESSYNEQFF	TRBV2	14	TRBJ2-1
CASSFTVMAEAFF	TRBV12-3/TRBV12-4	13	TRBJ1-1
CASISLRRTGNTEAFF	TRBV28	16	TRBJ1-1
CASSLGGVGETNSPLHF	TRBV27	17	TRBJ1-6
CASSRAWIAAGNTIYF	TRBV27	16	TRBJ1-3
CASSLNPGQTNYGYTF	TRBV5-1	16	TRBJ1-2
CASSWSQDRVSYEQYF	TRBV28	16	TRBJ2-7
CASSLGHRTDTQYF	TRBV5-1	14	TRBJ2-3
CASSNRERGNEQFF	TRBV6-1	14	TRBJ2-1
CASSLEYSANEQFF	TRBV7-2	14	TRBJ2-1
CASSHGGTRVDEQYF	TRBV5-1	15	TRBJ2-7
CASSQWTSVNNEQFF	TRBV4-2	15	TRBJ2-1
CASSPAGETQYF	TRBV28	12	TRBJ2-5
CASSQDWAVNTEAFF	TRBV3-1	15	TRBJ1-1
CASRETGGPENTEAFF	TRBV2	16	TRBJ1-1
CSAERGTSGNEQFF	TRBV20-1	14	TRBJ2-1
CASSYRVNEQYF	TRBV2	12	TRBJ2-7
CASSLGGGLREKLFF	TRBV7-8	15	TRBJ1-4
CASIPNAGDGPQHF	TRBV11-3	14	TRBJ1-5
CSASLGETQYF	TRBV20-1	11	TRBJ2-5
CSAPGPRGNEQFF	TRBV20-1	13	TRBJ2-1
CASSWTDSNQPQHF	TRBV4-1	14	TRBJ1-5
CASSYGGWNSPLHF	TRBV6-2/TRBV6-3	14	TRBJ1-6
CASSRGAQETQYF	TRBV7-2	13	TRBJ2-5
CASSLVSARGTDTQYF	TRBV7-2	16	TRBJ2-3
CATSPGTSDYNEQFF	TRBV2	15	TRBJ2-1
CSARSPGGRCFTF	TRBV20-1	13	TRBJ1-2
CAIKPGSGADTQYF	TRBV10-3	14	TRBJ2-3
CASSLRGYQNYNEQFF	TRBV7-3	16	TRBJ2-1
CASSKWLEYTYEQYF	TRBV27	15	TRBJ2-7
CSARDVGSIEAFF	TRBV20-1	13	TRBJ1-1
CAWSIANYGYTF	TRBV30	12	TRBJ1-2
CASSQARESTEAFF	TRBV3-1	14	TRBJ1-1
CSARDPPPRVAGTFF	TRBV20-1	15	TRBJ2-1
CASSLRSGVTGELFF	TRBV5-1	15	TRBJ2-2
CASSPGLLSYEQYF	TRBV2	14	TRBJ2-7
CSATSGDNQPQHF	TRBV20-1	13	TRBJ1-5
CASSGVAGVSNQPQHF	TRBV2	16	TRBJ1-5
CASSPDVGNSYEQYF	TRBV4-1	15	TRBJ2-7
CASSADSPPYEQYF	TRBV6-1	14	TRBJ2-7
CASSQDSGEDTQYF	TRBV3-1	14	TRBJ2-3
CASSLDHREHNKQFF	TRBV7-2	15	TRBJ2-1
CASSYSPLGQVETQYF	TRBV6-6	16	TRBJ2-5
CASSQRGGANGNTIYF	TRBV3-1	16	TRBJ1-3
CASRLADRYNEQFF	TRBV6-1	14	TRBJ2-1
CASILSHGIGNTIYF	TRBV28	15	TRBJ1-3
CASSFGTGLRNSEAFF	TRBV7-2	16	TRBJ1-1
CASSFPGQGAPFFSGNAIYF	TRBV28	20	TRBJ1-3
CASTDRAGSDTQYF	TRBV5-1	14	TRBJ2-3
CPSANPGLPYEQYF	TRBV2	14	TRBJ2-7
CAISESRAEETQYF	TRBV10-3	14	TRBJ2-5
CASSSPSGSDDTQYF	TRBV12-3/TRBV12-4	15	TRBJ2-3
CAISFYWETTGAFF	TRBV27	14	TRBJ1-1
CAEGDTDTEAFF	TRBV25-1	12	TRBJ1-1